These T cell receptor beta chains were read from a single sample in a study of cytotoxic CD8 clonotypes in ibrutinib-treated CLL. Profiling relied on immunoSEQ multiplex PCR, and the TCRdb table lists in-frame clones only, not all of them. Of about 160,000 clones in the sample, around 84% were seen once. The specimen was PBMCs, collected after 12 months of ibrutinib treatment. These receptors came from a human donor with chronic lymphocytic leukemia. CDR3s include the opening cysteine and the closing phenylalanine or tryptophan. A D gene is named only where the DNA matches it firmly. Rows give clone size only sometimes, using once, few, many, or a class for an expanded clone.

.,.,TRBV9,TRBJ2-7,TGTGCCAGCAGCGTAGAACAGATTTCCTACGAGCAGTACTTC,CASSVEQISYEQYF
.,.,TRBV29-1,TRBJ2-3,TGCAGCGTTGTAGGGGGACAAAGACCCAACCGGGGAGCAGATACGCAGTATTTT,CSVVGGQRPNRGADTQYF
.,.,TRBV2,TRBJ2-2,TGTGCCAGCAGTGAAGCGCGGAGGGGGGCCGGGGAGCTGTTTTTT,CASSEARRGAGELFF
.,.,TRBV7-2,TRBJ1-1,TGTGCCAGCAGCCGTCCCTCAGCGGCCGGGGAAGCTTTCTTT,CASSRPSAAGEAFF
.,.,TRBV21-1,TRBJ2-7,TGTGCCAGCAGCAAAGGGAAACGGGTATCCTACGAGCAGTACTTC,CASSKGKRVSYEQYF
.,.,TRBV11-2,TRBJ1-5,TGTGCCAGCAGCTTAGATCCGGGGATCCGACAGCCCCAGCATTTT,CASSLDPGIRQPQHF
.,.,TRBV1,TRBJ1-1,TGCACCAGCAGCCAAGACACAGGGGGCACTGAAGCTTTCTTT,CTSSQDTGGTEAFF
.,.,TRBV19,TRBJ2-1,TGTGCCAGTAGTCGAACGATGCATAATGAGCAGTTCTTC,CASSRTMHNEQFF
.,.,TRBV21-1,TRBJ1-5,TGTGCCAGCAGCAAAGACTTACGGACAGCGCAGCCCCAGCATTTT,CASSKDLRTAQPQHF
.,once,TRBV7-2,TRBJ1-5,TGTGCCAGCAGCTTAGCGGCAGGAAGAAGCAATCAGCCCCAGCATTTT,CASSLAAGRSNQPQHF
TRBD1,once,TRBV4-1,TRBJ2-7,TGCGCCAGCAGCCATTTGACAGGGAGCGAGCAGTACTTC,CASSHLTGSEQYF
TRBD2,.,TRBV7-2,TRBJ2-7,TGTGCCAGCAGCCCGGCTAGCGGCTACGAGCAGTACTTC,CASSPASGYEQYF
.,.,TRBV9,TRBJ1-5,TGTGCCAGCAGCGTAGGCGGGTCACGCAATCAGCCCCAGCATTTT,CASSVGGSRNQPQHF
.,.,TRBV19,TRBJ1-6,TGTGCCAGTAGTACCAGACGGAGCTCCTATAATTCACCCCTCCACTTT,CASSTRRSSYNSPLHF
.,.,TRBV5-1,TRBJ2-7,TGCGCCAGCATAGGGGACACCTCCTACGAGCAGTACTTC,CASIGDTSYEQYF
.,.,TRBV27,TRBJ1-1,TGTGCCAGCAGTCCTGGGTACCGGAACACTGAAGCTTTCTTT,CASSPGYRNTEAFF
TRBD2,.,TRBV28,TRBJ2-7,TGTGCCAGCAGTTTATCGGCTAGCGGGAACTACGAGCAGTACTTC,CASSLSASGNYEQYF
TRBD2,once,TRBV15,TRBJ2-7,TGTGCCACCAGCAGGGGGGGGACTGCCGCCTACGAGCAGTACTTC,CATSRGGTAAYEQYF
.,few,TRBV28,TRBJ2-7,TGTGCCAACCGACAGTATCAGTACTTC,CANRQYQYF
.,many,TRBV7-8,TRBJ2-3,TGTGCCAGCAGATTATTGGGAACCGGGGGGCTAACCACAGATACGCAGTATTTT,CASRLLGTGGLTTDTQYF
TRBD1,.,TRBV5-5,TRBJ2-7,TGTGCCAGCAGCGCCACAGGGGCCAGCTACGAGCAGTACTTC,CASSATGASYEQYF
.,.,TRBV28,TRBJ1-1,TGTGCCAGCAGTTTACAGAACACTGAAGCTTTCTTT,CASSLQNTEAFF
TRBD1,few,TRBV19,TRBJ2-2,TGTGCCACTCGACTAGGGGGACAGGTCAACACCGGGGAGCTGTTTTTT,CATRLGGQVNTGELFF
.,.,TRBV11-2,TRBJ2-1,TGTGCCAGCAGCTTCGGGGGCAGCTCCTACAATGAGCAGTTCTTC,CASSFGGSSYNEQFF
.,few,TRBV5-6,TRBJ2-1,TGTGCCAGCAGCTTGATGGTAAGCTCCTACAATGAGCAGTTCTTC,CASSLMVSSYNEQFF
.,.,TRBV2,TRBJ2-3,TGTGCCAGCAGTGTCATTCAAGGGGCAGATACGCAGTATTTT,CASSVIQGADTQYF
TRBD2,.,TRBV14,TRBJ2-7,TGTGCCAGCAGTACTATGGCTAGCGGCTACGAGCAGTACTTC,CASSTMASGYEQYF
.,once,TRBV7-9,TRBJ1-4,TGTGCCAGCAGCCAGGGCGGGGCCGCCGAAAAACTGTTTTTT,CASSQGGAAEKLFF
TRBD1,.,TRBV28,TRBJ2-1,TGTGCCAGCAGTTTACTTGGGACAGGGACTAATAATGAGCAGTTCTTC,CASSLLGTGTNNEQFF
.,.,TRBV28,TRBJ1-4,TGTGCCAGCAGAGAGGGGGGTGCAACTAATGAAAAACTGTTTTTT,CASREGGATNEKLFF
.,.,TRBV13,TRBJ2-7,TGTGCCAGCAGCAACTGGGGAGTTACCTACGAGCAGTACTTC,CASSNWGVTYEQYF
TRBD1,.,TRBV29-1,TRBJ2-7,TGCAGCGCTGGGTACAGGGGGCGAGGCGAGCAGTACTTC,CSAGYRGRGEQYF